One and the same sample provided the 3 T cell receptor beta chains below, sequenced in a study of sequential checkpoint blockade in melanoma. As for treatment: randomized to nivolumab then ipilimumab (arm A) or the reverse (arm B). The repertoire was sequenced with immunoSEQ multiplex PCR; TCRdb's copy has only in-frame clones and lacks some. The table has some 3,500 clones, over 15% seen once. The sequences come from tumor tissue (inferred from file names), collected from a patient given nivolumab and ipilimumab in sequence. Receptors originate from a human donor with melanoma.

This clone was observed at least ten times. This chain uses TRBV11-3 with TRBJ2-7, with 7 bases matching TRBD1. There are 15 residues in the CDR3. V shed 4 bases and J 2 bases; nucleotides not matched to a gene: 8. Germline V CDR1 and CDR2: SGHNT, YENEEA. The DNA of the CDR3 is TGTGCCAGCAGCTACGGGACAGTGACTACCTACGAGCAGTACTTC. This translates into CASSYGTVTTYEQYF.

V and J are TRBV11-3 and TRBJ2-2; 11 bases match TRBD1. Trimming at V came to 5 bases and at J to 7 bases, leaving 3 bases not matched to a gene. The CDR3 is made up of 14 amino acids. Germline-derived CDR1 and CDR2 are SGHNT and YENEEA. CDR3 bases: TGTGCCAGCAGCGGGACAGGGGGTGGCGGGGAGCTGTTTTTT. Encoded protein: CASSGTGGGGELFF. Complete variable domain (other parts from reference TRBV11-3 and TRBJ2-2): EAGVVQSPRYKIIEKKQPVAFWCNPISGHNTLYWYLQNLGQGPELLIRYENEEAVDDSQLPKDRFSAERLKGVDSTLKIQPAELGDSAVYLCASSGTGGGGELFFGEGSRLTVL.

The rearrangement uses TRBV19 and TRBJ2-5; 9 bases match TRBD1. The germline V gene encodes CDR1 LNHDA and CDR2 SQIVND (reference sequence). Trimming at V came to 8 bases and at J to 2 bases, leaving 3 bases not matched to a gene. This CDR3 contains 13 residues. The CDR3 region is CASCGQGQETQYF. CDR3 in DNA: TGTGCCAGTTGCGGACAGGGGCAAGAGACCCAGTACTTC.